This T cell receptor beta chain was identified in a study of cytomegalovirus exposure and HLA in healthy donors. Study information: Assignment to the Caucasian-associated ancestry cluster applied to less than 85% of the approximately 400 genotyped donors. Study-wide findings and caveats: There were some public TCRs occurring in many donors, but most TCR sequences were rare. Cytomegalovirus status, reportedly, was diagnosed with high specificity and sensitivity by the classifier. Later analysis demonstrated an association between a missense DCLRE1C variant and TCR beta V- and J-gene trimming.

The study ran its PCR with 60 Vbeta and 13 Jbeta primers. Generated by immunoSEQ multiplex PCR, the TCRdb table keeps only in-frame clones and is missing some. The sample holds about 60,000 clones; about two thirds are singletons and the top ten take less than 20%. The V gene's germline CDR1 is MNHEY and CDR2 SVGAGI. Germline trimming cut 2 bases from V and 4 bases from J; bases unmatched to any gene: 9. The CDR3 is 16 amino acids. Turning to this clone: The target antigen is unknown.

V is TRBV6-5 and J is TRBJ2-7, with 9 nucleotides matching TRBD1. The origin of this receptor is a woman aged 55-69 years in good health and CMV-seropositive. Sequenced material: PBMCs. In nucleotides, the CDR3 is TGTGCCAGCAGTTACAGGAACCGGGACAGGGATTACGAGCAGTACTTC. It is translated as CASSYRNRDRDYEQYF.